These 26 T cell receptor beta chains originate from one sample sequenced in a study of cytomegalovirus exposure and HLA in healthy donors. A multiplex PCR was run with 60 Vbeta primers and 13 Jbeta primers. The protocol was immunoSEQ multiplex PCR, while the TCRdb copy is restricted to in-frame clones and leaves out a portion. The top ten hold roughly 2.7% of the sample, which has about 130,000 clones, approximately 70% seen once. Sequences were obtained from PBMCs. The receptors originated from an older woman in good health and CMV-seropositive.

The genes are TRBV6-5 and TRBJ2-3; a weak D match, TRBD1 (6 bases). V lost 2 bases to trimming and J lost 0 bases, with 12 bases between them. The CDR3 is 16 amino acids. CDR1 and CDR2 from the germline V gene are MNHEY and SVGAGI. The CDR3 loop is CASSYSGGTSTDTQYF. The CDR3 DNA reads as TGTGCCAGCAGTTACAGTGGTGGGACAAGCACAGATACGCAGTATTTT.

The V gene is TRBV25-1, the J gene TRBJ1-5; possibly TRBD1 for D (5 bases). Germline CDR1 and CDR2: MGHDK and SYGVNS. V was trimmed by 2 bases and J by 7 bases, leaving 9 bases between them. The CDR3 contains 13 residues. CDR3 protein: CASSERRDQPQHF. The CDR3, as DNA: TGTGCCAGCAGTGAACGGCGGGACCAGCCCCAGCATTTT.

This clone was detected only a few times. The V gene is TRBV7-7, the J gene TRBJ1-1; no clear D. Trimming cost V 1 base and J 6 bases, with 9 bases left between them. The CDR3 runs 13 residues. CDR1 is SSHAT, CDR2 FNYEAQ, per germline (reference sequence). In DNA form, the CDR3 reads TGTGCCAGCAGCTTAGTTACGCAGGCTGAAGCTTTCTTT. Translation gives CASSLVTQAEAFF. The whole variable domain, filled in from reference TRBV7-7 and TRBJ1-1, reads GAGVSQSPRYKVTKRGQDVTLRCDPISSHATLYWYQQALGQGPEFLTYFNYEAQPDKSGLPSDRFSAERPEGSISTLTIQRTEQRDSAMYRCASSLVTQAEAFFGQGTRLTVV.

This clone showed up just a few times. V usage is TRBV9 and J usage is TRBJ1-6; 9 bases map to TRBD1. This CDR3 is 16 amino acids long. The germline V gene has CDR1 SGDLS and CDR2 YYNGEE. The trim removed 4 bases at V and 6 bases at J, leaving 8 bases unmatched. The CDR3 reads CASSPSTGGINSPLHF. The CDR3 region has the DNA TGTGCCAGCAGCCCTTCGACAGGGGGGATTAATTCACCCCTCCACTTT.

This chain joins TRBV6-5 and TRBJ1-6; the D is unclear. This CDR3 is 13 amino acids long. V was clipped by 5 bases and J by 9 bases, with 11 bases between them. Germline CDR1 and CDR2: MNHEY and SVGAGI. CDR3 in DNA: TGTGCCAGCAGTACCCCTCCCGGTTCACCCCTCCACTTT. It translates to CASSTPPGSPLHF.

The rearrangement uses TRBV19 and TRBJ2-7, with TRBD1 matching over 8 bases. The CDR3 has 15 residues. V was clipped by 5 bases and J by 3 bases; unmatched bases: 9. Germline V gives CDR1 LNHDA, CDR2 SQIVND (reference sequence). The CDR3 protein is CASSAGQGIGYEQYF. The CDR3 bases are TGTGCCAGTAGTGCCGGACAGGGTATCGGCTACGAGCAGTACTTC.

The chain couples TRBV7-3 to TRBJ1-5; weak D call: TRBD1 (6 bases). Germline V gives CDR1 SGHTA, CDR2 FQGTGA. The CDR3 extends over 17 amino acids. V was trimmed by 2 bases and J by 1 base, leaving 15 bases between them. The CDR3: CASSLESGGRSNQPQHF. In DNA form, the CDR3 reads TGTGCCAGCAGCTTAGAGTCTGGGGGCAGGAGCAATCAGCCCCAGCATTTT.

This sequence joins TRBV18 and TRBJ2-2, with D tentatively TRBD2 (6 bases). CDR1 is KGHSH, CDR2 LQKENI, per germline. V dropped 2 bases and J dropped 0 bases, with 10 bases sitting between them. The CDR3 consists of 16 residues. CDR3 nucleotide sequence: TGTGCCAGCTCACCAGTAGCGGACGCGAACACCGGGGAGCTGTTTTTT. Its translation: CASSPVADANTGELFF. The whole variable domain, remainder taken from reference TRBV18 and TRBJ2-2, is NAGVMQNPRHLVRRRGQEARLRCSPMKGHSHVYWYRQLPEEGLKFMVYLQKENIIDESGMPKERFSAEFPKEGPSILRIQQVVRGDSAAYFCASSPVADANTGELFFGEGSRLTVL.

The chain employs TRBV7-9 and TRBJ1-2; TRBD1 aligns across 10 bases. Germline lookup yields CDR1 SEHNR and CDR2 FQNEAQ (reference sequence). The CDR3 runs to 15 residues. Germline trimming cut 2 bases from V and 4 bases from J; bases unmatched to any gene: 4. In DNA, the CDR3 is TGTGCCAGCAGCTTACCGGGACAGGGGTTCTATGGCTACACCTTC. Translated, it gives CASSLPGQGFYGYTF.

The sample holds a few counts of this clone. The chain uses TRBV15 and TRBJ1-2; D possibly corresponds to TRBD1 (5 bases). Germline V gene lookup returns CDR1 LNHNV and CDR2 YYDKDF (reference sequence). The germline V and J ends were trimmed by 1 base and 4 bases, with 10 bases remaining between them. There are 14 residues in the CDR3. The CDR3 loop reads CATSRVDTAYGYTF. CDR3 DNA: TGTGCCACCAGCAGAGTGGACACTGCCTATGGCTACACCTTC.

CDR3 sequence: CASRPGTAVSGYTF. The CDR3 DNA sequence: TGTGCCAGCAGGCCAGGGACCGCGGTTAGCGGTTACACCTTC. The V call is TRBV25-1, the J call TRBJ1-2, with D possibly being TRBD1 (5 bases). The CDR3 runs to 14 residues. Trimming took off 6 bases at V and 11 bases at J, with 22 bases between the two ends. The germline V gene has CDR1 MGHDK and CDR2 SYGVNS.

The chain uses TRBV29-1 and TRBJ2-5; 9 bases fit TRBD2. The better agreement between TRBJ2-7 and the DNA end casts doubt on the J call. The germline V gene encodes CDR1 SQVTM and CDR2 ANQGSEA. This CDR3 has 14 residues. DNA for the CDR3: TGCAGCGTTGAACGGGATAGCGGGGGTTACGAGCAGTACTTC. This codes for CSVERDSGGYEQYF.

The chain employs TRBV19 and TRBJ2-5; a possible D gene is TRBD2 (6 bases). This CDR3 has 14 amino acids. Between the trimmed V and J ends, which lost 3 bases and 4 bases, there was a span of 12 bases. Germline CDR1 reads LNHDA; CDR2 reads SQIVND (reference sequence). CDR3: CASSMVSGGETQYF. For the CDR3, the DNA is TGTGCCAGTAGTATGGTTTCCGGGGGAGAGACCCAGTACTTC. Looking up the rest from reference TRBV19 and TRBJ2-5 gives the full variable domain: DGGITQSPKYLFRKEGQNVTLSCEQNLNHDAMYWYRQDPGQGLRLIYYSQIVNDFQKGDIAEGYSVSREKKESFPLTVTSAQKNPTAFYLCASSMVSGGETQYFGPGTRLLVL.

This clone showed up just a few times. The V call is TRBV2, the J call TRBJ2-1; 9 bases align to TRBD1. Germline V gene lookup returns CDR1 SNHLY and CDR2 FYNNEI. This CDR3 has 14 amino acids. V lost 11 bases to trimming and J lost 9 bases; unmatched junction nucleotides: 14. CDR3 amino acids: CAGLRDRVRGEQFF. CDR3 in DNA: TGTGCCGGACTCCGGGACAGGGTGCGCGGTGAGCAGTTCTTC. Combining the CDR3 with reference TRBV2 and TRBJ2-1 gives the whole variable domain EPEVTQTPSHQVTQMGQEVILRCVPISNHLYFYWYRQILGQKVEFLVSFYNNEISEKSEIFDDQFSVERPDGSNFTLKIRSTKLEDSAMYFCAGLRDRVRGEQFFGPGTRLTVL.

This chain links TRBV2 with TRBJ1-4; the match to TRBD1 covers 8 bases. V lost 2 bases to trimming and J lost 5 bases; unmatched junction nucleotides: 16. Germline CDR1 reads SNHLY; CDR2 reads FYNNEI. The length of the CDR3 is 19 residues. The CDR3 nucleotides read TGTGCCAGCAGTGAATACTACTCGTACGGACAGGGAGAGAATGAAAAACTGTTTTTT. Protein: CASSEYYSYGQGENEKLFF.

This chain connects TRBV10-3 to TRBJ2-7; 8 bases match TRBD2. The CDR3 length is 17 residues. With 3 bases clipped from V and 5 bases from J, the junction kept 15 bases outside the gene matches. CDR1 ENHRY and CDR2 SYGVKD come from the germline V gene. The CDR3 nucleotides are TGTGCCATCAGTGAAATACTAAACCAGCGGGGGTTCCACGAGCAGTACTTC. This gives the protein CAISEILNQRGFHEQYF.

V and J are TRBV19 and TRBJ2-1; 9 bases agree with TRBD1. Per germline, CDR1 LNHDA and CDR2 SQIVND (reference sequence). The junction had 7 bases not matched to a gene; V was cut back by 7 bases and J by 6 bases. The CDR3 sequence is 14 residues long. Here the CDR3 DNA reads TGTGCCAGTAAACTTGGGGGACAGGGCAATGAGCAGTTCTTC. This sequence encodes CASKLGGQGNEQFF.

Only one count was recorded for this clone. This rearrangement joins TRBV10-3 to TRBJ2-1; 8 nucleotides align to TRBD1. V lost 0 bases and J lost 8; bases outside the gene matches: 6. This CDR3 has 15 amino acids. Per the germline V gene, CDR1 is ENHRY and CDR2 is SYGVKD. The DNA for the CDR3 is TGTGCCATCAGTGAGTCCCAGGGGGCCGTTGATGAGCAGTTCTTC. Translating it yields CAISESQGAVDEQFF.

This clone was recorded a few times. The V call is TRBV6-6, the J call TRBJ1-5; TRBD1 matches at 11 bases. This CDR3 region has 16 residues. J gave up 2 bases and V 6 bases, and 6 bases lay outside the gene matches. Germline V gene data show CDR1 as MNHNY and CDR2 as SVGAGI (reference sequence). The CDR3 nucleotides are TGTGCCAGCAGCTCCGGACAGGGGGCCGGCAATCAGCCCCAGCATTTT. Amino acid sequence: CASSSGQGAGNQPQHF.

This chain connects TRBV15 to TRBJ1-1; D might be TRBD1 (5 bases). This CDR3 has 16 amino acids. The V and J ends lost 5 bases and 3 bases respectively, with 19 bases between them. Germline V gene lookup returns CDR1 LNHNV and CDR2 YYDKDF (reference sequence). This chain's CDR3 is CATSGRQMSLYTEAFF. DNA for the CDR3: TGTGCCACCAGCGGAAGACAGATGTCTTTGTACACTGAAGCTTTCTTT. The whole variable domain, remainder taken from reference TRBV15 and TRBJ1-1, is DAMVIQNPRYQVTQFGKPVTLSCSQTLNHNVMYWYQQKSSQAPKLLFHYYDKDFNNEADTPDNFQSRRPNTSFCFLDIRSPGLGDTAMYLCATSGRQMSLYTEAFFGQGTRLTVV.

The chain joins TRBV5-1 to TRBJ1-2; tentative D call: TRBD1 (6 bases). Trimming stripped 0 bases from V and 8 bases from J, with 14 bases between. Looked up from germline, CDR1 is SGHRS and CDR2 is YFSETQ. The CDR3 is made up of 14 amino acids. In DNA form, the CDR3 reads TGCGCCAGCAGCTTGGTAGAGAGACAGGACGGCTACACCTTC. Translated, it gives CASSLVERQDGYTF.

The rearrangement uses TRBV6-6 and TRBJ1-2; D call uncertain. Germline CDR1 is MNHNY and CDR2 is SVGAGI (reference sequence). This CDR3 spans 12 amino acids. V gave up 10 bases and J gave up 9 bases, with 18 bases separating them. The CDR3 DNA follows: TGTGCCACCAGACGCCGGGAGAGTAGCTACACCTTC. Protein sequence: CATRRRESSYTF.

V gene TRBV6-5 combines with J gene TRBJ1-1; D ambiguous. CDR1 and CDR2 from the germline V gene are MNHEY and SVGAGI. This CDR3 is 13 amino acids long. Trimming left V 6 bases short and J 1 base short, with 9 bases between. In DNA, the CDR3 is TGTGCCAGCAGAGAGGTCCCGAACACTGAAGCTTTCTTT. Protein: CASREVPNTEAFF.

CDR3: CASSFSLERTAGYGYTF. The CDR3, as DNA: TGTGCCAGCAGCTTCTCCCTAGAGCGCACGGCTGGCTATGGCTACACCTTC. The V and J genes are TRBV11-2 and TRBJ1-2; no clear D gene. V was trimmed by 3 bases and J by 4 bases, leaving 21 bases between them. This CDR3 region has 17 residues. Germline-derived CDR1 and CDR2 are SGHAT and FQNNGV.

This chain joins TRBV9 and TRBJ2-3, with D tentatively TRBD2 (7 bases). CDR3 length: 15 residues. CDR1 is SGDLS and CDR2 is YYNGEE in the germline V gene. Trimming pared 4 bases from V and 2 bases from J, leaving 14 bases between. The DNA of the CDR3 is TGTGCCAGCAGCCCAAGGGCGGGGGCCACAGATACGCAGTATTTT. Encoded protein: CASSPRAGATDTQYF.

V gene TRBV9 combines with J gene TRBJ1-1; D remains unclear. The length of the CDR3 is 16 residues. V was pared by 0 bases and J by 1 base, with 13 bases between. Germline V gene data show CDR1 as SGDLS and CDR2 as YYNGEE. Written as DNA, the CDR3 is TGTGCCAGCAGCGTAGTTCCGGGAGAGGGGAACACTGAAGCTTTCTTT. Amino acid sequence: CASSVVPGEGNTEAFF.